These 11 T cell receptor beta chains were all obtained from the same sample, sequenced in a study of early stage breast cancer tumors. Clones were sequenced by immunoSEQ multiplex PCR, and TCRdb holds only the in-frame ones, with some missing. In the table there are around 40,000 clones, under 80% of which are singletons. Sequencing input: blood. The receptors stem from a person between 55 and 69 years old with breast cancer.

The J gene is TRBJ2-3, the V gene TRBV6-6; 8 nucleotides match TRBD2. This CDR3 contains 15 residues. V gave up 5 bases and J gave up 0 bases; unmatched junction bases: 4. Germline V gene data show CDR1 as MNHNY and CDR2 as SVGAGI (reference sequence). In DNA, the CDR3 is TGTGCCAGCAGTCCCTCTAGCGGGAGCACAGATACGCAGTATTTT. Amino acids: CASSPSSGSTDTQYF.

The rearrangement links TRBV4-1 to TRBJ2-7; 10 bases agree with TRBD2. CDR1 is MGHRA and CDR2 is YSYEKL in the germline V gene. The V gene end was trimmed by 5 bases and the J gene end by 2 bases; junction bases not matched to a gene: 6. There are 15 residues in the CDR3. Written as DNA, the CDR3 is TGCGCCAGCAGCTCCCCAACTAGCGGGACCTACGAGCAGTACTTC. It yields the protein CASSSPTSGTYEQYF.

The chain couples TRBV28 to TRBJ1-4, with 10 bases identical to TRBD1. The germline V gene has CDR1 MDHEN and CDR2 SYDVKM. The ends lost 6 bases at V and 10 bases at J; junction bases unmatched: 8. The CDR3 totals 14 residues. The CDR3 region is CASRPTGGGGKLFF. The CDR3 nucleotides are TGTGCCAGCAGGCCGACAGGGGGCGGGGGAAAACTGTTTTTT.

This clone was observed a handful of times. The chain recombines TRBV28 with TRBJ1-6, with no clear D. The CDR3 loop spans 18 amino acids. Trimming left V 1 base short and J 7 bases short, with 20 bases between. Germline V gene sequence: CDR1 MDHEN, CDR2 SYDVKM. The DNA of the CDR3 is TGTGCCAGCAGTTTATATTTGGTAGGGAGAGATGGGAATTCACCCCTCCACTTT. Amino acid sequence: CASSLYLVGRDGNSPLHF. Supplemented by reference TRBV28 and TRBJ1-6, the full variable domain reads DVKVTQSSRYLVKRTGEKVFLECVQDMDHENMFWYRQDPGLGLRLIYFSYDVKMKEKGDIPEGYSVSREKKERFSLILESASTNQTSMYLCASSLYLVGRDGNSPLHFGNGTRLTVT.

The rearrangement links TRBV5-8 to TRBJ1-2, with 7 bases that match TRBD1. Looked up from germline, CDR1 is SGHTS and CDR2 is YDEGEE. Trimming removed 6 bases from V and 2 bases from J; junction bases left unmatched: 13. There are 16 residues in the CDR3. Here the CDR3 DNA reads TGTGCCAGCAACAAAGGAGACAGGGCCCCAAACTATGGCTACACCTTC. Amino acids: CASNKGDRAPNYGYTF.

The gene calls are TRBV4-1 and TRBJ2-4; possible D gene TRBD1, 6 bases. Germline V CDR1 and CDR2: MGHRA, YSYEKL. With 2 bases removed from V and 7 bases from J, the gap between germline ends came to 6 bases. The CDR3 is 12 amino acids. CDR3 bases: TGCGCCAGCAGCCAACAGGGGAACATTCAGTACTTC. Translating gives CASSQQGNIQYF.

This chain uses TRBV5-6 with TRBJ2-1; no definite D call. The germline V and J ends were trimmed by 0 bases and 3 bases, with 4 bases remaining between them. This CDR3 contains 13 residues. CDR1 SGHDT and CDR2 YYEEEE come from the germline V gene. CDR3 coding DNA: TGTGCCAGCAGCTTGGGGGGCTACAATGAGCAGTTCTTC. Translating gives CASSLGGYNEQFF.

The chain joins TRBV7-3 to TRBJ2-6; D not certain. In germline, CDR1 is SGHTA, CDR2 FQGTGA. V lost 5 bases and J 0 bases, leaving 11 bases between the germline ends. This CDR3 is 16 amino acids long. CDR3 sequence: CASSPNPFSGANVLTF. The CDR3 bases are TGTGCCAGCAGCCCGAACCCCTTCTCTGGGGCCAACGTCCTGACTTTC.

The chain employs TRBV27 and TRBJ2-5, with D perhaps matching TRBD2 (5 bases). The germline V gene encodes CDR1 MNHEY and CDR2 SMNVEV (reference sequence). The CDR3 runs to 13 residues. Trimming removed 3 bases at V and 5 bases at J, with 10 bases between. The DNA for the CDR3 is TGTGCCAGCAGTTTGTACCGGAGGGAGACCCAGTACTTC. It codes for CASSLYRRETQYF.

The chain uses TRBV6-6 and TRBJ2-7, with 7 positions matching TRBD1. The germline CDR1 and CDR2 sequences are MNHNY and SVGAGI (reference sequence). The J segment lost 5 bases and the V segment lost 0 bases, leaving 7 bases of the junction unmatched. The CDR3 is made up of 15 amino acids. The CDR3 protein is CASSYSPDRIDEQYF. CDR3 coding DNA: TGTGCCAGCAGTTACTCCCCGGACAGGATCGACGAGCAGTACTTC.

The CDR3 DNA sequence: TGTGCCAGTAGTGTTGGGGGGACAGGTGACAGGGCTTTCTTT. Its protein is CASSVGGTGDRAFF. The chain uses TRBV19 and TRBJ1-1; 8 bases line up with TRBD1. Germline V gene data show CDR1 as LNHDA and CDR2 as SQIVND (reference sequence). This CDR3 has 14 amino acids. J lost 11 bases, V lost 5 bases, and 13 bases had no gene match.